This record looks at one TCR beta chain sequence and its context. Its antigen is unknown. Germline V gene sequence: CDR1 MNHEY, CDR2 SVGEGT. CDR3 size: 17 residues. The sample is drawn from a study of regulatory T cells in long-lasting Graves disease. Points from the study as a whole: Newly diagnosed Graves' patients exceeded persistent ones in TCR diversity.

In building TCR beta libraries, iRepertoire HTBI primers were used together with Arm-PCR of CDR3 regions. TCRdb redid the calling of the multiplex PCR reads with MiXCR, one entry per CDR3 protein. The sample contains around 450,000 distinct CDR3 sequences, 15% to 20% of which appear only once. Time point here: newly diagnosed GD, antithyroid drugs for less than 3 months. From RNA extracted from PBMCs, the TCR library was made. The diagnosis of Graves' disease used American Thyroid Association guidelines. These data were also reused for a study on T cells in Graves' hyperthyroidism and ophthalmopathy. From that report: An initial round of RT-PCR targeting the TCR CDR3 relied on the HTBI primer set.

The chain carries TRBV6-2 or TRBV6-3 and TRBJ2-7, with 10 bases lining up with TRBD1. Near its end, the DNA agrees better with TRBJ2-5, so the J call may be wrong. This sequence originates from a man aged 40-49 years with Graves disease. Specimen: peripheral blood mononuclear cells (PBMCs), collected at new diagnosis, from a patient treated with antithyroid drugs. The DNA for the CDR3 is TGTGCCAGCAGCCCTGCCATCGGACAGGGGGGAGCAGAGACCCAGTACTTC. Translating gives CASSPAIGQGGAETQYF.